This T cell receptor (beta chain) was documented in a study of CD8+ T cells in alopecia areata (dated by TCRdb to 2017 to 2018). Regarding the research as a whole: Treated patients were enrolled in an open-label pilot trial of oral tofacitinib at 5 to 10 mg twice daily for moderate-to-severe alopecia areata. In treated patients, disease severity was measured using the SALT score, which gives the percentage of scalp surface area affected. In both human patients and the C3H/HeJ mouse model, the study applied high-throughput TCRbeta sequencing to look at T cell clonal expansion in alopecia areata. Patients received tofacitinib for 6 to 18 months and were then followed off drug for 6 months to check for delayed response and recurrence. Scalp tissue and sorted CD4+ and CD8+ peripheral blood T cells from patchy and totalis/universalis alopecia areata patients and from healthy controls were covered by human TCRbeta sequencing. Biopsies were taken from tofacitinib-treated patients at baseline and at 4 and 24 weeks of treatment, and a later scalp biopsy was taken in several of the tofacitinib-treated patients. TCRbeta CDR3 regions were amplified by immunoSEQ multiplex PCR using 35 Vbeta forward and 13 Jbeta reverse primers. RNA came from the PAXgene miRNA kit for fixed scalp, the miRNeasy kit for PBMCs, and the RNeasy kit for mouse skin. Scalp clonality was compared across normal scalp (n=4), patchy alopecia areata scalp (n=8), and alopecia totalis/universalis scalp (n=8).

Study-wide conclusions, independent of this receptor: Shared TCR sequences between patients were less evident than in mice, which may be partly attributable to HLA diversity in the patient population. Because the treated cohort was small and had just a single nonresponder, larger studies are needed to establish links between baseline CD8+ expansion and response. Tofacitinib significantly lowered scalp clonality and the number of expanded CD8+ clones among the top 100 scalp clones. Scalp TCR repertoire analysis is complicated because resident alphabeta T cells in normal human skin are also sequenced, whereas mouse skin is dominated by gammadelta T cells. During tofacitinib treatment, many expanded lesional clones remained in scalp and blood, and this persistence may partly explain relapse after treatment is stopped. Lesional scalp, especially in alopecia totalis/universalis, showed higher clonality and more expanded CD8+ clones than normal scalp, suggesting antigenic drive.

The library was made by the immunoSEQ multiplex PCR assay. For TCR sequencing, RNA was extracted from every sample and reverse transcribed into cDNA to serve as template. SuperScript III was used for first-strand cDNA synthesis, primed with a 2:1 mix of oligo-dT and random hexamers. A synthetic immune receptor repertoire was used to measure amplification bias, and any remaining bias was corrected computationally. Per the authors' processing: Raw reads were preprocessed for error removal, and CDR3 was defined according to IMGT conventions as running from the conserved cysteine to phenylalanine. Clonality was calculated as 1 minus Shannon entropy normalized by log2 of the number of productive unique TCRs. Scalp TCRbeta sequences were cross-referenced with sorted blood CD4 and CD8 repertoires so that the CD4 or CD8 identity of scalp clones could be inferred. As stored in TCRdb, this immuneACCESS dataset retains in-frame rearrangements with V and J assigned. A fraction of the clones does not appear; measured against another copy, unresolved V genes explain less than half of the discrepancy, and the remainder lacks a known reason. D and trimming come from the DNA, and the V and J calls and clone size come from that table. Here the sample has about 170,000 clones; about 61% occur a single time. 16% of the sample lies in the top ten.

This clone was seen only a few times. Its antigen target is currently unknown. The sample holds no much larger clone one base away, and base qualities are not on file. The germline V gene (reference sequence) specifies GTSNPN as CDR1 and SVGIG as CDR2. V lost 3 bases and J lost 4 bases; the stretch between them is 12 bases long. Including the terminal cysteine and phenylalanine, the CDR3 comprises 14 residues. The sequence is cut down to CDR3 DNA, 42 bases in frame from base 1. The sample's treatment or condition label, decoded: oral pan-JAK inhibitor, 5-10 mg twice daily. From alopecia areata patients, peripheral blood was collected along with lesional scalp punch biopsies. PBMCs were isolated by density centrifugation and stained for CD3, CD4 and CD8, after which CD4+ and CD8+ T cells were sorted on a FACSAria.

This clonotype was sampled from a human donor with alopecia areata. The chain is made from TRBV30 and TRBJ1-4; no D gene call is confident. The sample consisted of CD4+ T cells sorted from blood, taken between weeks 55 and 65, from a patient treated with tofacitinib. The CDR3 region: CAWSALRRNEKLFF. At the DNA level, the sequence is TGTGCCTGGAGCGCGCTTCGGCGTAATGAAAAACTGTTTTTT.